Presented here are 20 T cell receptor beta chains from one specimen sequenced in a study of blood T cell repertoires in COVID-19. Assay: immunoSEQ multiplex PCR; the TCRdb copy retains only in-frame clones and omits some. The data contain approximately 460,000 clones, approximately 89% of them singletons. The sample comprised peripheral blood. The origin of the receptors is a man aged 18-30 years with COVID-19, enrolled during active disease.

The rearrangement uses TRBV6-5 and TRBJ1-2, with 7 nucleotides matching TRBD1. Germline V gene lookup returns CDR1 MNHEY and CDR2 SVGAGI. Trimming took 5 bases from V and 4 from J; bases not matched to a gene: 10. This CDR3 is built from 15 residues. The CDR3, as DNA: TGTGCCAGCAGTCCGACAGGGCAAAGGGGCTATGGCTACACCTTC. Its protein is CASSPTGQRGYGYTF.

The J gene is TRBJ2-3, the V gene TRBV18; maybe TRBD2 (5 bases). Trimming shortened V by 3 bases and J by 1 base, and 11 bases separated the two germline ends. CDR3 length: 15 amino acids. Germline loops: CDR1 KGHSH, CDR2 LQKENI. CDR3 sequence reads: CASSPQKLGTDTQYF. CDR3 in DNA: TGTGCCAGCTCACCTCAGAAACTAGGCACAGATACGCAGTATTTT.

This clone was seen just once. J is TRBJ1-1 and V is TRBV7-8; maybe TRBD1 (5 bases). Per the germline V gene, CDR1 is SGHVS and CDR2 is FQNEAQ. V dropped 7 bases and J dropped 0 bases, with 15 bases sitting between them. This CDR3 comprises 15 residues. As DNA, the CDR3 is TGTGCCAGCACCCTCTTGCAGGGCCTGAACACTGAAGCTTTCTTT. It yields the protein CASTLLQGLNTEAFF.

CDR3 protein: CASSFRLAGGYEEQFF. CDR3 bases: TGTGCCAGCAGCTTTAGACTAGCGGGGGGCTACGAGGAGCAGTTCTTC. J is TRBJ2-1 and V is TRBV7-6; 13 nucleotides align to TRBD2. Germline loops: CDR1 SGHVS, CDR2 FNYEAQ. V lost 3 bases and J lost 10; bases outside the gene matches: 9. The CDR3 consists of 16 residues.

The chain carries TRBV10-3 and TRBJ2-7; TRBD1 agrees at 7 bases. The CDR3 contains 14 residues. The ends lost 10 bases at V and 4 bases at J; junction bases unmatched: 13. Germline V lookup: CDR1 ENHRY, CDR2 SYGVKD. In DNA, the CDR3 is TGTGCCACCCAACAGGGGTTCCCCTCGTACGAGCAGTACTTC. Translated: CATQQGFPSYEQYF.

The chain recombines TRBV25-1 with TRBJ1-4; D possibly corresponds to TRBD1 (5 bases). Germline V gene sequence: CDR1 MGHDK, CDR2 SYGVNS. The CDR3 has 15 amino acids. V was pared by 5 bases and J by 0 bases, with 10 bases between. The CDR3 DNA is TGTGCCAGCAGTACCACAGGAACAACTAATGAAAAACTGTTTTTT. Amino acid sequence: CASSTTGTTNEKLFF.

Concerning this clone: Other DNA sequences of this sample code for an identical CDR3. The chain links TRBV5-1 to TRBJ1-1; 7 nucleotides match TRBD1. V shed 4 bases and J 7 bases; nucleotides not matched to a gene: 4. Germline V gene lookup returns CDR1 SGHRS and CDR2 YFSETQ. The CDR3 is 12 residues long. The CDR3 sequence: CASSPGTVEAFF. The DNA of the CDR3 is TGCGCCAGCAGCCCAGGGACAGTTGAAGCTTTCTTT. Together with reference TRBV5-1 and TRBJ1-1, the CDR3 gives the full variable domain: KAGVTQTPRYLIKTRGQQVTLSCSPISGHRSVSWYQQTPGQGLQFLFEYFSETQRNKGNFPGRFSGRQFSNSRSEMNVSTLELGDSALYLCASSPGTVEAFFGQGTRLTVV.

This clone was seen at least ten times. The rearrangement links TRBV19 to TRBJ1-1; tentative D call: TRBD1 (6 bases). From germline, CDR1 is LNHDA and CDR2 SQIVND (reference sequence). Trimming stripped 5 bases from V and 8 bases from J, with 12 bases between. This CDR3 is 12 amino acids long. CDR3: CASSRPDREAFF. In DNA form, the CDR3 reads TGTGCCAGTAGTCGACCTGACAGGGAAGCTTTCTTT.

This chain's CDR3 is CASSLAHGQGWQPQHF. The CDR3 DNA reads as TGTGCCAGCAGCTTAGCGCACGGACAGGGGTGGCAGCCCCAGCATTTT. This rearrangement joins TRBV7-6 to TRBJ1-5; TRBD1 matches at 9 bases. The CDR3 is 16 amino acids. J gave up 7 bases and V 0 bases, and 7 bases lay outside the gene matches. CDR1 and CDR2 (germline): SGHVS, FNYEAQ.

V and J are TRBV3-1 (or the pseudogene TRBV3-2) and TRBJ2-7, with D uncertain. V gave up 1 base and J gave up 2 bases, with 6 bases separating them. The CDR3 has 13 amino acids. Per germline, CDR1 LGHDT and CDR2 YNNKEL (reference sequence). The CDR3 loop reads CASSQGGAYEQYF. The CDR3 DNA reads as TGTGCCAGCAGCCAAGGTGGAGCCTACGAGCAGTACTTC.

The count of this clone is one. The gene calls are TRBV7-6 and TRBJ2-7, with 10 bases identical to TRBD1. The CDR3 has 16 amino acids. Looked up from germline, CDR1 is SGHVS and CDR2 is FNYEAQ. The V gene end was trimmed by 0 bases and the J gene end by 6 bases; junction bases not matched to a gene: 8. This CDR3 reads CASSLAFGTGEVEQYF. CDR3 nucleotides: TGTGCCAGCAGCTTAGCGTTTGGGACAGGGGAGGTCGAGCAGTACTTC.

The chain uses TRBV2 and TRBJ2-3; D is perhaps TRBD1 (6 bases). The V and J ends lost 7 bases and 3 bases respectively, with 11 bases between them. CDR1 and CDR2 (germline): SNHLY, FYNNEI. The CDR3 runs to 13 residues. CDR3 DNA: TGTGCCAGCACTCAGGGGTTTACAGATACGCAGTATTTT. Translating it yields CASTQGFTDTQYF.

The gene calls are TRBV11-3 and TRBJ2-2; maybe TRBD2 (5 bases). V lost 3 bases, J lost 0 bases, and 8 bases lay in between. The CDR3 spans 15 residues. The germline CDR1 and CDR2 sequences are SGHNT and YENEEA. CDR3 sequence (DNA): TGTGCCAGCAGCTTGGGAGCGACGAACACCGGGGAGCTGTTTTTT. Encoded protein: CASSLGATNTGELFF.

The V call is TRBV27, the J call TRBJ2-2, with 8 bases fitting TRBD2. The V segment lost 8 bases and the J segment 5 bases; nucleotides outside the gene matches: 7. CDR3 length equals 14 residues. Germline V lookup: CDR1 MNHEY, CDR2 SMNVEV (reference sequence). The CDR3 DNA follows: TGTGCCAGCGGCCAGCGGGAGCGGACCGGGGAGCTGTTTTTT. This translates into CASGQRERTGELFF.

This chain links TRBV19 with TRBJ2-1, with D possibly being TRBD1 (6 bases). Germline V gives CDR1 LNHDA, CDR2 SQIVND (reference sequence). Trimming removed 5 bases at V and 4 bases at J, with 15 bases between. This CDR3 region has 15 residues. The CDR3 nucleotides are TGTGCCAGTAGTTCGGAACCAGGGGTATACAATGAGCAGTTCTTC. Translation: CASSSEPGVYNEQFF. Combining the CDR3 with reference TRBV19 and TRBJ2-1 gives the whole variable domain DGGITQSPKYLFRKEGQNVTLSCEQNLNHDAMYWYRQDPGQGLRLIYYSQIVNDFQKGDIAEGYSVSREKKESFPLTVTSAQKNPTAFYLCASSSEPGVYNEQFFGPGTRLTVL.

The chain couples TRBV21-1 to TRBJ2-7; the D call TRBD2 from the table was never checked on the DNA. TRBV21-1 counts as a pseudogene. CDR3 size: 12 residues. Here the CDR3 reads CASGLAKYEQYF. Written as DNA, the CDR3 is TGTGCCAGCGGACTAGCGAAGTACGAGCAGTACTTC.

V is TRBV4-1 and J is TRBJ2-7; 9 bases align to TRBD1. Losses at the gene ends were 3 bases for V and 0 bases for J; bases not matched to a gene: 9. The CDR3 totals 17 residues. Germline values: CDR1 MGHRA, CDR2 YSYEKL. The CDR3 DNA follows: TGCGCCAGCAGCCAGGGGGCCGGGACAGGGAGCTCCTACGAGCAGTACTTC. Translation gives CASSQGAGTGSSYEQYF.

The chain recombines TRBV7-9 with TRBJ1-1, with 10 nucleotides matching TRBD1. Looked up from germline, CDR1 is SEHNR and CDR2 is FQNEAQ (reference sequence). The ends lost 4 bases at V and 6 bases at J; junction bases unmatched: 2. This CDR3 comprises 13 residues. The CDR3 here is CASSSGQGSEAFF. The CDR3 DNA is TGTGCCAGCAGCTCGGGACAGGGGTCTGAAGCTTTCTTT.

The rearrangement links TRBV7-2 to TRBJ1-4, with D unclear. The V end was cut by 6 bases, the J end by 0 bases, with 11 bases between. Germline-derived CDR1 and CDR2 are SGHTA and FQGNSA. The CDR3 has 15 residues. The CDR3 DNA sequence: TGTGCCAGCAGTAGCGGACCAACAACTAATGAAAAACTGTTTTTT. This translates into CASSSGPTTNEKLFF. The complete variable domain, with remaining parts taken from reference TRBV7-2 and TRBJ1-4, reads GAGVSQSPSNKVTEKGKDVELRCDPISGHTALYWYRQSLGQGLEFLIYFQGNSAPDKSGLPSDRFSAERTGGSVSTLTIQRTQQEDSAVYLCASSSGPTTNEKLFFGSGTQLSVL.

This chain links TRBV19 with TRBJ2-2; 7 positions agree with TRBD2. The length of the CDR3 is 14 residues. Germline values: CDR1 LNHDA, CDR2 SQIVND (reference sequence). V gave up 8 bases and J gave up 6 bases; unmatched junction bases: 9. CDR3 in DNA: TGTGCCAGTCAAGGGGTCCTAGCGGCCGGGGAGCTGTTTTTT. Amino acids: CASQGVLAAGELFF.